The 29 T cell receptor beta chains below come from one sample, sequenced in a study of OX40 agonist ivuxolimab in advanced cancers. The method was immunoSEQ multiplex PCR; TCRdb's version includes in-frame clones alone and lacks a portion of them. The sample holds roughly 75,000 clones; about 93% are singletons and the top ten take 5.5% to 7%. Sequencing used CD4+ or CD8+ T cells sorted from blood, obtained in a trial of the OX40 agonist ivuxolimab. The receptor set was obtained from an adult with an advanced solid tumor such as melanoma, head and neck, liver or kidney cancer.

V is TRBV11-2 and J is TRBJ2-7; the D is unclear. Germline V gene data show CDR1 as SGHAT and CDR2 as FQNNGV. CDR3 length equals 14 residues. V lost 4 bases and J lost 5, with 15 bases in between. This chain's CDR3 is CASSSSGNRHEQYF. The CDR3 DNA reads as TGTGCCAGCAGCTCCTCAGGTAATCGTCACGAGCAGTACTTC.

CDR3 sequence: CASSVVNRGNTEAFF. As DNA, the CDR3 is TGTGCCAGCAGCGTAGTTAACAGGGGGAACACTGAAGCTTTCTTT. The chain uses TRBV9 and TRBJ1-1; 7 positions match TRBD1. CDR1 is SGDLS, CDR2 YYNGEE, per germline. Germline trimming cut 0 bases from V and 1 base from J; bases unmatched to any gene: 3. The CDR3 is 15 residues long.

This chain connects TRBV28 to TRBJ2-5; D may be TRBD2 (5 bases). The CDR3 consists of 12 residues. The germline gives CDR1 MDHEN, CDR2 SYDVKM. V dropped 7 bases and J dropped 3 bases, with 9 bases sitting between them. CDR3 sequence: CASNRGEETQYF. The CDR3 DNA reads TGTGCCAGCAATCGGGGTGAAGAGACCCAGTACTTC.

V gene TRBV19 combines with J gene TRBJ2-2; the D gene is possibly TRBD1 (6 bases). This CDR3 region has 13 residues. Germline CDR1 is LNHDA and CDR2 is SQIVND (reference sequence). Between the trimmed V and J ends, which lost 4 bases and 6 bases, there was a span of 9 bases. The CDR3 coding sequence is TGTGCCAGTAGTACCACAGGGTCCGGGGAGCTGTTTTTT. It specifies CASSTTGSGELFF.

The genes are TRBV5-6 and TRBJ2-5, with 12 positions matching TRBD2. Germline lookup yields CDR1 SGHDT and CDR2 YYEEEE. The length of the CDR3 is 17 residues. J lost 7 bases, V lost 0 bases, and 10 bases had no gene match. The DNA for the CDR3 is TGTGCCAGCAGCTTGGGGACTAGCGGGACCGCCTCGGGGACCCAGTACTTC. Translated: CASSLGTSGTASGTQYF.

The rearrangement uses TRBV27 and TRBJ2-7; D gene ambiguous. Germline CDR1 is MNHEY and CDR2 is SMNVEV (reference sequence). V dropped 4 bases and J dropped 0 bases, with 7 bases sitting between them. CDR3 length: 13 amino acids. The CDR3: CASSWSYSYEQYF. CDR3 sequence (DNA): TGTGCCAGCAGTTGGTCTTACTCCTACGAGCAGTACTTC.

The gene calls are TRBV28 and TRBJ1-2; D is perhaps TRBD1 (5 bases). Deletions cut 5 bases from V and 1 base from J, with 26 bases between. Germline values: CDR1 MDHEN, CDR2 SYDVKM. The CDR3 is 19 amino acids. Written as DNA, the CDR3 is TGTGCCAGCAGTAGAATACAATTCAGGGAGGGAGCCATTAACTATGGCTACACCTTC. This encodes CASSRIQFREGAINYGYTF.

The chain employs TRBV29-1 and TRBJ1-3, with a tentative D call TRBD1 (5 bases). Germline CDR1 and CDR2: SQVTM and ANQGSEA. This CDR3 region has 13 residues. V lost 3 bases, J lost 4 bases, and 10 bases lay in between. The CDR3 DNA reads as TGCAGCGTTGACGGTCAGGGCGGAAACACCATATATTTT. Its translation is CSVDGQGGNTIYF.

The gene calls are TRBV10-3 and TRBJ2-7; 8 nucleotides agree with TRBD2. The CDR3 sequence is 16 residues long. Germline-derived CDR1 and CDR2 are ENHRY and SYGVKD. J lost 2 bases, V lost 10 bases, and 16 bases had no gene match. CDR3 protein: CATLGLTSGTAYEQYF. The CDR3 nucleotides read TGTGCCACCCTCGGGTTAACTAGCGGCACTGCCTACGAGCAGTACTTC.

The J gene is TRBJ1-3, the V gene TRBV9; no firm D call. Per germline, CDR1 SGDLS and CDR2 YYNGEE. CDR3 length: 14 amino acids. Deletions cut 3 bases from V and 1 base from J, with 8 bases between. The CDR3 is CASSEWASGNTIYF. The CDR3 coding sequence is TGTGCCAGCAGCGAATGGGCGTCTGGAAACACCATATATTTT.

The chain uses TRBV7-2 and TRBJ2-1; D may be TRBD1 or TRBD2 (5 bases each). This CDR3 is 16 amino acids long. Trimming removed 5 bases at V and 15 bases at J, with 29 bases between. Per the germline V gene, CDR1 is SGHTA and CDR2 is FQGNSA. The CDR3 DNA reads TGTGCCAGCAGCGCGAGTGGGGGTACCGTCGCCCCGCGTTGGTTCTTC. Protein product: CASSASGGTVAPRWFF.

V and J are TRBV5-6 and TRBJ2-7; D is ambiguous. V was pared by 0 bases and J by 5 bases, with 9 bases between. This CDR3 contains 13 residues. CDR1 and CDR2 (germline): SGHDT, YYEEEE. This chain's CDR3 is CASSLGQIDEQYF. Here the CDR3 DNA reads TGTGCCAGCAGCTTGGGGCAGATAGACGAGCAGTACTTC.

The rearrangement links TRBV7-9 to TRBJ2-7; TRBD2 agrees at 7 bases. Per the germline V gene, CDR1 is SEHNR and CDR2 is FQNEAQ (reference sequence). The V and J ends lost 5 bases and 3 bases, in that order; junction bases with no gene match: 10. The CDR3 runs 15 residues. CDR3 sequence reads: CASSQTTVAGYEQYF. The CDR3 DNA is TGTGCCAGCAGCCAAACCACGGTAGCGGGCTACGAGCAGTACTTC.

The chain has TRBV10-3 and TRBJ2-7; no reliable D call. V was clipped by 6 bases and J by 2 bases, with 8 bases between them. Germline V gene sequence: CDR1 ENHRY, CDR2 SYGVKD. The CDR3 covers 12 residues. In DNA form, the CDR3 reads TGTGCCATCAGGGACCCTCCCTACGAGCAGTACTTC. Protein sequence: CAIRDPPYEQYF.

This clone was recorded once. This chain connects TRBV27 to TRBJ1-2, with 7 bases identical to TRBD1. The CDR3 extends over 16 amino acids. The V gene's germline CDR1 is MNHEY and CDR2 SMNVEV (reference sequence). Germline trimming cut 3 bases from V and 2 bases from J; bases unmatched to any gene: 9. This CDR3 reads CASSFGLKGANYGYTF. CDR3 bases: TGTGCCAGCAGTTTCGGGCTGAAGGGGGCGAACTATGGCTACACCTTC.

The chain combines TRBV5-1 with TRBJ2-5, with 9 nucleotides matching TRBD2. The CDR3 sequence is 20 residues long. Germline lookup yields CDR1 SGHRS and CDR2 YFSETQ. Trimming cost V 0 bases and J 2 bases; bases outside gene matches: 17. In nucleotides, the CDR3 is TGCGCCAGCAGCTTGGTGGAGGGAAACGTAGCGGGAGTAGGACAAGAGACCCAGTACTTC. It codes for CASSLVEGNVAGVGQETQYF. The complete variable domain, with remaining parts taken from reference TRBV5-1 and TRBJ2-5, reads KAGVTQTPRYLIKTRGQQVTLSCSPISGHRSVSWYQQTPGQGLQFLFEYFSETQRNKGNFPGRFSGRQFSNSRSEMNVSTLELGDSALYLCASSLVEGNVAGVGQETQYFGPGTRLLVL.

The V call is TRBV27, the J call TRBJ2-4; TRBD2 agrees at 8 bases. Germline V gives CDR1 MNHEY, CDR2 SMNVEV (reference sequence). V gave up 8 bases and J gave up 7 bases; unmatched junction bases: 7. The CDR3 runs to 13 residues. The CDR3 bases are TGTGCCAGCCGGGGGGGGGTAGGGAACATTCAGTACTTC. Translated: CASRGGVGNIQYF.

The chain links TRBV5-4 to TRBJ2-7; 8 bases are a match to TRBD1. CDR1 is SGHNT, CDR2 YYREEE, per germline (reference sequence). The CDR3 has 14 residues. The junction had 5 bases not matched to a gene; V was cut back by 4 bases and J by 2 bases. The CDR3 loop reads CASSPGTGTYEQYF. CDR3 sequence (DNA): TGTGCCAGCAGCCCCGGGACAGGCACCTACGAGCAGTACTTC.

This chain connects TRBV27 to TRBJ2-2, with D possibly being TRBD2 (6 bases). Germline assignment: CDR1 MNHEY and CDR2 SMNVEV (reference sequence). V gave up 3 bases and J gave up 4 bases, with 12 bases separating them. CDR3 length equals 15 residues. The CDR3: CASSFGARGTGELFF. As DNA, the CDR3 is TGTGCCAGCAGTTTCGGGGCGCGGGGCACCGGGGAGCTGTTTTTT.

The chain is built from TRBV7-9 and TRBJ1-4; TRBD1 aligns across 8 bases. Trimming removed 5 bases from V and 3 bases from J; junction bases left unmatched: 5. There are 15 residues in the CDR3. Looked up from germline, CDR1 is SEHNR and CDR2 is FQNEAQ (reference sequence). The CDR3 reads CASSVAQGANEKLFF. CDR3 nucleotide sequence: TGTGCCAGCAGCGTGGCACAGGGGGCTAATGAAAAACTGTTTTTT.

CDR3 coding DNA: TGTGCCAGCAGTGAAGACGGCTACGAGCAGTACTTC. Translating it yields CASSEDGYEQYF. The chain links TRBV2 to TRBJ2-7; D remains unclear. In germline, CDR1 is SNHLY, CDR2 FYNNEI. V was pared by 1 base and J by 3 bases, with 4 bases between. CDR3 size: 12 residues.

The CDR3 region has the DNA TGTGCCAGCAGCTCCCGTATAGGCGGGAGCGGTGATGAGCAGTTCTTC. Translation gives CASSSRIGGSGDEQFF. The V call is TRBV7-9, the J call TRBJ2-1; 7 nucleotides line up with TRBD2. Germline V gene lookup returns CDR1 SEHNR and CDR2 FQNEAQ (reference sequence). The trim removed 4 bases at V and 8 bases at J, leaving 14 bases unmatched. There are 16 residues in the CDR3.

The chain has TRBV6-5 and TRBJ1-1; D gene unclear. Germline V gene sequence: CDR1 MNHEY, CDR2 SVGAGI. The V end was cut by 4 bases, the J end by 5 bases, with 20 bases between. The CDR3 loop spans 16 amino acids. The CDR3 protein is CASSSLHLRGVTEAFF. The DNA for the CDR3 is TGTGCCAGCAGTTCCCTCCATTTGCGCGGAGTAACTGAAGCTTTCTTT.

The rearrangement links TRBV9 to TRBJ2-3, with TRBD2 identical over 11 bases. Germline V gives CDR1 SGDLS, CDR2 YYNGEE. The V segment lost 4 bases and the J segment 2 bases; nucleotides outside the gene matches: 6. This CDR3 spans 16 amino acids. This chain's CDR3 is CASSPRLAGITDTQYF. The CDR3 coding sequence is TGTGCCAGCAGCCCCCGACTAGCGGGAATCACAGATACGCAGTATTTT.

This chain joins TRBV5-1 and TRBJ2-7, with 13 bases aligning to TRBD2. This CDR3 has 15 amino acids. With V trimmed by 3 bases and J by 2 bases, 2 bases remained unmatched. From germline, CDR1 is SGHRS and CDR2 YFSETQ. CDR3 residues: CASSYGLAGAYEQYF. DNA of the CDR3: TGCGCCAGCAGCTACGGACTAGCGGGAGCCTACGAGCAGTACTTC.

V is TRBV25-1 and J is TRBJ1-2; the D is unclear. The V gene lost 2 bases and the J gene lost 5 bases, with 9 bases spanning the gap. There are 13 residues in the CDR3. Looked up from germline, CDR1 is MGHDK and CDR2 is SYGVNS. The CDR3 coding sequence is TGTGCCAGCAGTGAAGGGAGTGGGTATGGCTACACCTTC. It translates to CASSEGSGYGYTF.

Concerning this clone: The same CDR3 arises from other DNA sequences in this sample as well. The chain employs TRBV27 and TRBJ2-1; 7 positions match TRBD1. CDR3 size: 14 residues. Germline CDR1 MNHEY, CDR2 SMNVEV (reference sequence). V trimming: 5 bases; J trimming: 4 bases; junction bases outside the gene matches: 5. CDR3 protein: CASSPRTGYNEQFF. The CDR3 nucleotides are TGTGCCAGCAGTCCGCGGACAGGTTACAATGAGCAGTTCTTC.

The genes are TRBV5-6 and TRBJ2-7; 8 bases line up with TRBD1. This CDR3 is built from 16 residues. Germline assignment: CDR1 SGHDT and CDR2 YYEEEE. The V gene end was trimmed by 5 bases and the J gene end by 4 bases; junction bases not matched to a gene: 14. The chain's CDR3 is CASRRTAGQGQYEQYF. As DNA, the CDR3 is TGTGCCAGCAGGCGAACCGCCGGACAGGGACAGTACGAGCAGTACTTC.

CDR3 nucleotide sequence: TGTGCCAGCAGCGCACGTGGACAGGACGTTTATCCTGGGGCCAACGTCCTGACTTTC. As protein: CASSARGQDVYPGANVLTF. This chain connects TRBV5-6 to TRBJ2-6; 7 nucleotides align to TRBD1. Trimming at V came to 4 bases and at J to 2 bases, leaving 15 bases not matched to a gene. Germline assignment: CDR1 SGHDT and CDR2 YYEEEE. The CDR3 is made up of 19 amino acids.